These 18 T cell receptor beta chains were sequenced from one sample in a study of blood T cell repertoires in COVID-19. The table came from immunoSEQ multiplex PCR; TCRdb's copy has only in-frame clones and leaves some out. The profile shows roughly 63,000 clones, approximately 88% of them singletons. The sequenced sample consisted of peripheral blood. The receptors come from a human donor in a cohort sampled during active COVID-19.

The chain links TRBV5-1 to TRBJ1-4; 7 nucleotides match TRBD1. Germline assignment: CDR1 SGHRS and CDR2 YFSETQ. The CDR3 has 14 amino acids. The V segment lost 1 base and the J segment 6 bases; nucleotides outside the gene matches: 3. The CDR3 DNA reads TGCGCCAGCAGCTTGAAGGGGGCTGATGAAAAACTGTTTTTT. Translation gives CASSLKGADEKLFF.

This chain joins TRBV6-5 and TRBJ1-1; 10 bases fit TRBD1. The V gene's germline CDR1 is MNHEY and CDR2 SVGAGI. This CDR3 spans 16 amino acids. Losses at the gene ends were 4 bases for V and 7 bases for J; bases not matched to a gene: 12. In nucleotides, the CDR3 is TGTGCCAGCAGTTTAGGGGGACAGGGGCCACCTTTTGAAGCTTTCTTT. It encodes CASSLGGQGPPFEAFF.

This chain links TRBV9 with TRBJ1-6, with a weak D call TRBD1 (5 bases). Germline CDR1 and CDR2: SGDLS and YYNGEE. The CDR3 consists of 14 residues. V was trimmed by 3 bases and J by 8 bases, leaving 12 bases between them. The CDR3 DNA sequence: TGTGCCAGCAGCGCAGGAACCAGGGATTCACCCCTCCACTTT. As protein: CASSAGTRDSPLHF.

V and J are TRBV6-2 or TRBV6-3 and TRBJ2-4; D is possibly TRBD1 (5 bases). The germline V gene encodes CDR1 MNHEY and CDR2 SVGEGT. Trimming took off 5 bases at V and 0 bases at J, with 8 bases between the two ends. The CDR3 has 14 residues. CDR3 sequence: CASSPGLAKNIQYF. CDR3 DNA: TGTGCCAGCAGTCCAGGGCTAGCCAAAAACATTCAGTACTTC.

The J gene is TRBJ1-4, the V gene TRBV7-9; D gene ambiguous. CDR1 and CDR2 from the germline V gene are SEHNR and FQNEAQ (reference sequence). The CDR3 loop spans 14 amino acids. The V end was cut by 5 bases, the J end by 8 bases, with 15 bases between. Here the CDR3 reads CASSLRQPDEKLFF. The DNA for the CDR3 is TGTGCCAGCAGCCTGAGACAACCAGACGAAAAACTGTTTTTT.

The chain has TRBV18 and TRBJ1-4; 7 nucleotides align to TRBD1. V trimming: 4 bases; J trimming: 8 bases; junction bases outside the gene matches: 7. CDR1 KGHSH and CDR2 LQKENI come from the germline V gene. The CDR3 sequence is 14 residues long. The CDR3 coding sequence is TGTGCCAGCTCACGGAGGGACAGTTCAGAAAAACTGTTTTTT. It yields the protein CASSRRDSSEKLFF.

The rearrangement uses TRBV2 and TRBJ1-2; a possible D gene is TRBD1 (5 bases). Germline CDR1 is SNHLY and CDR2 is FYNNEI. The CDR3 spans 13 residues. Trimming removed 3 bases at V and 13 bases at J, with 18 bases between. The CDR3 DNA is TGTGCCAGCAGTGATTGGCCGGGCGGGACTTCCACCTTC. Its translation is CASSDWPGGTSTF.

The V call is TRBV4-1, the J call TRBJ1-5; tentatively, D is TRBD1 (5 bases). The V and J ends lost 1 base and 7 bases respectively, with 8 bases between them. The length of the CDR3 is 13 residues. Looked up from germline, CDR1 is MGHRA and CDR2 is YSYEKL. CDR3 DNA: TGCGCCAGCAGCCAAGCCGGGGGGCAGCCCCAGCATTTT. Protein product: CASSQAGGQPQHF.

This clone was detected a few times. The genes are TRBV7-9 and TRBJ1-6; no reliable D call. V was clipped by 3 bases and J by 5 bases, with 14 bases between them. Germline lookup yields CDR1 SEHNR and CDR2 FQNEAQ (reference sequence). This CDR3 comprises 16 residues. This CDR3 is CASSFQAPSDNSPLHF. DNA for the CDR3: TGTGCCAGCAGCTTCCAAGCTCCCTCTGATAATTCACCCCTCCACTTT.

This chain uses TRBV21-1 with TRBJ2-2; the tabulated D call, TRBD1, remains unverified against the DNA. TRBV21-1 is flagged as a pseudogene. The CDR3 runs 15 residues. In DNA, the CDR3 is TGTGCCAGCATAGAAGCAGTAGGGGACACCGGGGAGCTGTTTTTT. As protein: CASIEAVGDTGELFF.

This chain links TRBV7-8 with TRBJ1-6, with 10 bases fitting TRBD1. The V and J ends lost 10 bases and 10 bases, in that order; junction bases with no gene match: 13. This CDR3 contains 15 residues. Germline CDR1 SGHVS, CDR2 FQNEAQ. CDR3 coding DNA: TGTGCCATCTTAGTTTGGACAGGGGGAGGCTCACCCCTCCACTTT. Amino acids: CAILVWTGGGSPLHF.

This clone was recorded a few times. The rearrangement joins TRBV1 to TRBJ1-4; TRBD1, as called in the table, went unchecked against the DNA. TRBV1 is a recognized pseudogene. The CDR3 covers 16 residues. The CDR3 coding sequence is TGCACCAGCCCTGGGGACAGGGGGCGGACTAATGAAAAACTGTTTTTT. Protein product: CTSPGDRGRTNEKLFF.

The chain couples TRBV19 to TRBJ1-1; no definite D call. The V and J ends lost 3 bases and 1 base respectively, with 9 bases between them. Germline V gene sequence: CDR1 LNHDA, CDR2 SQIVND (reference sequence). The CDR3 runs to 14 residues. The CDR3 protein is CASSIQAWNTEAFF. CDR3 in DNA: TGTGCCAGTAGTATCCAGGCTTGGAACACTGAAGCTTTCTTT.

The chain joins TRBV24-1 to TRBJ2-2; the D gene is possibly TRBD2 (6 bases). Trimming removed 3 bases at V and 2 bases at J, with 12 bases between. This CDR3 is 16 amino acids long. Germline V gene lookup returns CDR1 KGHDR and CDR2 SFDVKD. The CDR3 nucleotides are TGTGCCACCAGTGATCCGGGACTCCATAACACCGGGGAGCTGTTTTTT. It translates to CATSDPGLHNTGELFF.

This clone was found once. V is TRBV29-1 and J is TRBJ1-2; D is possibly TRBD1 (6 bases). This CDR3 is built from 12 residues. Trimming cost V 4 bases and J 4 bases, with 10 bases left between them. The germline V gene encodes CDR1 SQVTM and CDR2 ANQGSEA. The chain's CDR3 is CSVVGHRYGYTF. The CDR3 bases are TGCAGCGTTGTGGGACACCGCTATGGCTACACCTTC. Full variable domain (missing parts from reference TRBV29-1 and TRBJ1-2): SAVISQKPSRDICQRGTSLTIQCQVDSQVTMMFWYRQQPGQSLTLIATANQGSEATYESGFVIDKFPISRPNLTFSTLTVSNMSPEDSSIYLCSVVGHRYGYTFGSGTRLTVV.

J is TRBJ2-2 and V is TRBV24-1; TRBD1 aligns across 8 bases. V was pared by 4 bases and J by 6 bases, with 6 bases of the junction left unmatched. This CDR3 has 15 residues. In germline, CDR1 is KGHDR, CDR2 SFDVKD. CDR3 protein: CATSEAQGAPGELFF. As DNA, the CDR3 is TGTGCCACCAGTGAGGCCCAGGGGGCACCCGGGGAGCTGTTTTTT.

This chain connects TRBV27 to TRBJ1-1, with D perhaps TRBD1 (5 bases). Trimming stripped 4 bases from V and 3 bases from J, with 21 bases between. CDR1 and CDR2 (germline): MNHEY, SMNVEV (reference sequence). The CDR3 covers 17 residues. In DNA form, the CDR3 reads TGTGCCAGCAGTTCGCCCTCCCGTGGGGGGAAGCACACTGAAGCTTTCTTT. Protein sequence: CASSSPSRGGKHTEAFF.

V gene TRBV10-3 combines with J gene TRBJ2-6, with D uncertain. The CDR3 has 14 residues. Trimming stripped 7 bases from V and 0 bases from J, with 7 bases between. From germline, CDR1 is ENHRY and CDR2 SYGVKD. The CDR3 coding sequence is TGTGCCATCATGCAGAACTCTGGGGCCAACGTCCTGACTTTC. It translates to CAIMQNSGANVLTF.